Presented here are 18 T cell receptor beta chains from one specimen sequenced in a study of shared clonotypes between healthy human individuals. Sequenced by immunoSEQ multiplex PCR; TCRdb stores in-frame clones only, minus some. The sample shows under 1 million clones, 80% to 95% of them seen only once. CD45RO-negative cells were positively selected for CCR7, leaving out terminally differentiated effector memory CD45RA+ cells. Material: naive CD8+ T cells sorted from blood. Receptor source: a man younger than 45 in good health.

CDR3 loop: CASSPSQGNSNQPQHF. The DNA of the CDR3 is TGTGCCAGCAGTCCTTCACAGGGAAACAGCAATCAGCCCCAGCATTTT. V and J are TRBV27 and TRBJ1-5, with D perhaps TRBD1 (6 bases). The length of the CDR3 is 16 residues. Looked up from germline, CDR1 is MNHEY and CDR2 is SMNVEV (reference sequence). V lost 5 bases and J 1 base, leaving 15 bases between the germline ends.

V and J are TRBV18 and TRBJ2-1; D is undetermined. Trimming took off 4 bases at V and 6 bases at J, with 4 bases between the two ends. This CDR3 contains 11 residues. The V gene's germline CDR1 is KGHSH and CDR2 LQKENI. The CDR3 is CASSRSNEQFF. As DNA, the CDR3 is TGTGCCAGCTCACGGAGCAATGAGCAGTTCTTC.

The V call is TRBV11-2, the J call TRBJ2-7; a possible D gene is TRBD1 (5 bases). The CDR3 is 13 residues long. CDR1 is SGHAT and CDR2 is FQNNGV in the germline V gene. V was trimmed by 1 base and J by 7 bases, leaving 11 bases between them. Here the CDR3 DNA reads TGTGCCAGCAGCTTAGGCAGGACAACTGAGCAGTACTTC. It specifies CASSLGRTTEQYF.

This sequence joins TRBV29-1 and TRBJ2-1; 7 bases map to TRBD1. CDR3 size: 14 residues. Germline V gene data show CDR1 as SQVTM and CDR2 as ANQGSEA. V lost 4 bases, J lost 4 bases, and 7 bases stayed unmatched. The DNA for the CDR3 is TGCAGCGTTGTAAAACAGGGGTCGTACAATGAGCAGTTCTTC. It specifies CSVVKQGSYNEQFF.

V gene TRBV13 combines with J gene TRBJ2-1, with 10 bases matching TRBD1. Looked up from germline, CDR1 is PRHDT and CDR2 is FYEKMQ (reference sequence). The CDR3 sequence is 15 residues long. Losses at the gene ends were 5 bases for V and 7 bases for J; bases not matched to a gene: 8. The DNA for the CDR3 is TGTGCCAGCAGCCCCCCGACAGGGGGCGGGAATGAGCAGTTCTTC. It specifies CASSPPTGGGNEQFF.

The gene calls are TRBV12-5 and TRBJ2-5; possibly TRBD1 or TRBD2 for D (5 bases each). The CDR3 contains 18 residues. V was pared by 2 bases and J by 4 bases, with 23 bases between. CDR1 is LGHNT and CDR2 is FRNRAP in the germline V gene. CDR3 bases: TGTGCTAGTGGTTTGATTCCCCCGGCAGGGAGATTTGGAGAGACCCAGTACTTC. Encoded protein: CASGLIPPAGRFGETQYF.

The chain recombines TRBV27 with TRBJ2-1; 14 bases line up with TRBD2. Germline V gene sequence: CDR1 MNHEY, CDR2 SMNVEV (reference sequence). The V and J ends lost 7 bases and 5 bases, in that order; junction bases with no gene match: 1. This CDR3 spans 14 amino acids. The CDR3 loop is CASKGLAGDNEQFF. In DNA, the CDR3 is TGTGCCAGCAAGGGACTAGCGGGAGACAATGAGCAGTTCTTC.

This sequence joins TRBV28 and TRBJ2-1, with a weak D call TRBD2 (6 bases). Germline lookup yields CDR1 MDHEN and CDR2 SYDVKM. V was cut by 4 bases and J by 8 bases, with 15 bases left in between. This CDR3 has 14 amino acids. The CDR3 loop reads CASSWDGSKDEQFF. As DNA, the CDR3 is TGTGCCAGCAGTTGGGACGGGAGCAAGGATGAGCAGTTCTTC.

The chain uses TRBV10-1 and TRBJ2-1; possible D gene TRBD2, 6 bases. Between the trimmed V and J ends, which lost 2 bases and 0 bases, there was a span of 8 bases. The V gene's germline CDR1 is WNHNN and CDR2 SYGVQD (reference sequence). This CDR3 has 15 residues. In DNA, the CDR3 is TGCGCCAGCAGTGAGCGGGAGAGCTCCTACAATGAGCAGTTCTTC. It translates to CASSERESSYNEQFF.

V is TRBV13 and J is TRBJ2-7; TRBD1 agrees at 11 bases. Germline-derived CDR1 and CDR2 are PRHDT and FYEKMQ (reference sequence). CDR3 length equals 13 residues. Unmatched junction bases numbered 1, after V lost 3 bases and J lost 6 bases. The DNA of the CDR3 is TGTGCCAGCAGCTTGGGACAGGGGGGCGAGCAGTACTTC. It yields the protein CASSLGQGGEQYF.

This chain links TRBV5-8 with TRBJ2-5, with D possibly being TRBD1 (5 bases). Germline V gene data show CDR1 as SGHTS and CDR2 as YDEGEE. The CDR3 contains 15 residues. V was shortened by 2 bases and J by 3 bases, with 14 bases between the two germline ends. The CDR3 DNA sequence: TGTGCCAGCAGCTTCCCCTGGGGCCAGGAAGAGACCCAGTACTTC. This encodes CASSFPWGQEETQYF. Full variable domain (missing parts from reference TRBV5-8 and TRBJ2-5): EAGVTQSPTHLIKTRGQQATLRCSPISGHTSVYWYQQALGLGLQFLLWYDEGEERNRGNFPPRFSGRQFPNYSSELNVNALELEDSALYLCASSFPWGQEETQYFGPGTRLLVL.

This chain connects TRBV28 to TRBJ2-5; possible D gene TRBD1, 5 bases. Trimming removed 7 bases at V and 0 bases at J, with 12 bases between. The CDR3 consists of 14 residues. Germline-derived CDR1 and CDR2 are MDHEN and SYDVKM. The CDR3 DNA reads TGTGCCAGCATGCACCGGACATACCAAGAGACCCAGTACTTC. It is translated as CASMHRTYQETQYF.

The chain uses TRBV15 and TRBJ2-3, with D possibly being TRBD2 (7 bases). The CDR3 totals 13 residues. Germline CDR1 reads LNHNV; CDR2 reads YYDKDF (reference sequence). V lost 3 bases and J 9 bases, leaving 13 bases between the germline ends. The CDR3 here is CATSSPGGRTQYF. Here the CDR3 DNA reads TGTGCCACCAGCAGCCCCGGGGGGCGCACGCAGTATTTT.

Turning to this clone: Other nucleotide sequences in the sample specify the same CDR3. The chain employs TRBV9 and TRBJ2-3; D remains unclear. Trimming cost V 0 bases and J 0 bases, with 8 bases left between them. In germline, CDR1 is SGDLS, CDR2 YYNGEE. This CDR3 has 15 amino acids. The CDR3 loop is CASSVEGFSTDTQYF. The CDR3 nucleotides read TGTGCCAGCAGCGTAGAAGGGTTTAGCACAGATACGCAGTATTTT.

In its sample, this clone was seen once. The CDR3 bases are TGTGCCATCAGTGGAGGTAGTCCGGGCACAGATACGCAGTATTTT. Amino acids: CAISGGSPGTDTQYF. The chain couples TRBV10-3 to TRBJ2-3, with D uncertain. The V and J ends lost 4 bases and 1 base respectively, with 12 bases between them. There are 15 residues in the CDR3. Per germline, CDR1 ENHRY and CDR2 SYGVKD.

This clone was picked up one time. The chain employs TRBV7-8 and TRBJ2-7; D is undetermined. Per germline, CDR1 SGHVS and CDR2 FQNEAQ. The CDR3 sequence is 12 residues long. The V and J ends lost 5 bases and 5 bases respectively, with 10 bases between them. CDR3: CASSGPDDEQYF. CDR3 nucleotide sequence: TGTGCCAGCAGCGGCCCCGATGACGAGCAGTACTTC.

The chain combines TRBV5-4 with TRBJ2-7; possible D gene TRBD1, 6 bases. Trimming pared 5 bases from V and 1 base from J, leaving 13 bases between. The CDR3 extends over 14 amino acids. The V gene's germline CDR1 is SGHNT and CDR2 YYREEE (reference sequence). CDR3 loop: CASSPGTSSYEQYF. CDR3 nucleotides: TGTGCCAGCAGTCCCGGGACAAGTTCCTACGAGCAGTACTTC.

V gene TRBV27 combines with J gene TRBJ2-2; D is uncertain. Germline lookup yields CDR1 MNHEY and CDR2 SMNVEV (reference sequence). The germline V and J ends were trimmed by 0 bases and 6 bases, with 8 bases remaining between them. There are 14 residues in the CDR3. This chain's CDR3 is CASSLSPPPGELFF. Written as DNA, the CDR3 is TGTGCCAGCAGTTTATCTCCTCCCCCCGGGGAGCTGTTTTTT.